This TCR beta chain is drawn from a study of blood T cell repertoires in COVID-19. In the original processing: Reference gene primer amplification in the assay estimated nucleated cell counts. Libraries were prepared by immunoSEQ multiplex PCR; TCRdb keeps only in-frame clonotypes and omits some of them. Clone size and V and J calls were adopted from that table, with D and trimming inferred from the DNA. The profile covers some 340,000 clones, with about four fifths appearing a single time and approximately 5.4% taken by the ten largest. The trim removed 0 bases at V and 6 bases at J, leaving 7 bases unmatched. This CDR3 has 15 residues. Germline CDR1 is SGHRS and CDR2 is YFSETQ.

The chain links TRBV5-1 to TRBJ2-7; 9 positions agree with TRBD1. The sequence was obtained from a woman between 45 and 65 years old who had recovered from COVID-19. The source material was PBMCs or T cells enriched from blood (not recorded which). The CDR3 reads CASSLAVTGGREQYF. CDR3 bases: TGCGCCAGCAGCTTGGCGGTGACAGGGGGACGCGAGCAGTACTTC.